This T cell receptor beta chain comes out of a study of blood T cell repertoires in COVID-19. Across the study: There were acute and convalescent COVID-19 samples, and they came from the United States, Italy and Spain.

Recruits, aged roughly 18 to 100 years, lived in 20 to 30 US areas. This table comes from immunoSEQ multiplex PCR, and its TCRdb copy is limited to in-frame clones, with some not included. The table shows 280,000 or so clones, with around 88% occurring only once. This clone turned up a few times. V lost 4 bases to trimming and J lost 3 bases; unmatched junction nucleotides: 9. This CDR3 has 18 amino acids. The germline gives CDR1 LGHDT, CDR2 YNNKEL (reference sequence). This TCR was sampled from a middle-aged woman who had recovered from COVID-19. Sequencing was performed on PBMCs or T cells enriched from blood (not recorded which). The gene calls are TRBV3-1 (or the pseudogene TRBV3-2) and TRBJ2-3; TRBD2 aligns across 14 bases. CDR3 sequence reads: CASSPRLAGGRGTDTQYF. DNA for the CDR3: TGTGCCAGCAGCCCTCGACTAGCGGGAGGGAGGGGGACAGATACGCAGTATTTT.